This T cell receptor (beta chain) comes out of a study of neoadjuvant nivolumab and ipilimumab in lung cancer. The wider study: Nivolumab 3 mg/kg was given days 1, 15 and 29, plus ipilimumab 1 mg/kg day 1 in combination.

Sequencing was performed with immunoSEQ multiplex PCR; in TCRdb, only in-frame clones are kept and a portion is missing. This table holds approximately 23,000 clones, more than 65% found once. Looked up from germline, CDR1 is SEHNR and CDR2 is FQNEAQ (reference sequence). The V and J ends lost 5 bases and 6 bases respectively, with 17 bases between them. This CDR3 spans 15 amino acids. Points on this clone: Its antigen remains unknown.

Study results and limitations: Pretherapy blood TCR richness correlated positively with resected tumor richness. TCR richness and clonality were higher in tumors than adjacent uninvolved lung. From pretherapy to surgery, tumor richness and clonality rose with dual therapy.

This sample comprised peripheral blood, obtained before neoadjuvant nivolumab, alone or with ipilimumab. The sequence came from an adult with non-small cell lung cancer. The chain is built from TRBV7-9 and TRBJ1-5; possibly TRBD1 for D (5 bases). CDR3 amino acids: CASSPSSPGGQPQHF. In nucleotides, the CDR3 is TGTGCCAGCAGCCCTTCGAGTCCCGGGGGTCAGCCCCAGCATTTT.